These 32 T cell receptor beta chains were sequenced from one sample in a study of CD8+CD57+ T cells in acquired aplastic anemia. Patients chosen for sequencing had shown CD8+CD57+ cell expansion by flow cytometry. TCR beta VDJ and CDR3 were profiled, and genomic DNA was the template. TCRdb itself ran the reads through MiXCR, one entry per CDR3 protein. Of roughly 190,000 distinct CDR3 sequences listed, roughly half were seen once; the top ten hold approximately 9.7%. Sequencing was done on a sample of sorted CD4+, CD8+, or CD8+CD57+ T cells (not recorded which) from PBMCs. The receptors derive from a human donor with aplastic anemia.

This sequence joins TRBV5-4 and TRBJ2-1; D may correspond to TRBD1 or TRBD2 (5 bases each). Germline CDR1 is SGHNT and CDR2 is YYREEE (reference sequence). The V end was cut by 2 bases, the J end by 5 bases, with 11 bases between. The CDR3 contains 14 residues. The CDR3 DNA is TGTGCCAGCAGCTTTGGGGGTACGAACAATGAGCAGTTCTTC. It translates to CASSFGGTNNEQFF.

This clonotype was recorded at least ten times. The V call is TRBV4-1, the J call TRBJ2-7, with D maybe TRBD1 (5 bases). The V gene's germline CDR1 is MGHRA and CDR2 YSYEKL. This CDR3 contains 17 residues. Trimming stripped 5 bases from V and 2 bases from J, with 22 bases between. This chain's CDR3 is CASSEGRNSAGTYEQYF. Written as DNA, the CDR3 is TGCGCCAGCAGCGAAGGTCGGAATTCGGCAGGGACCTACGAGCAGTACTTC.

The rearrangement uses TRBV7-3 and TRBJ1-2; no reliable D call. Germline CDR1 reads SGHTA; CDR2 reads FQGTGA. The V end was cut by 5 bases, the J end by 0 bases, with 19 bases between. There are 17 residues in the CDR3. DNA for the CDR3: TGTGCCAGCAGCGTGCCGATTGCAGGTGGGCCTAACTATGGCTACACCTTC. Translation: CASSVPIAGGPNYGYTF.

This clonotype has a count of ten or more. DNA of the CDR3: TGTGCCAGTAGTCCCAGGACGAGCTCCTATAATTCACCCCTCCACTTT. Translated: CASSPRTSSYNSPLHF. The V and J genes are TRBV19 and TRBJ1-6, with D unresolved. The CDR3 covers 16 residues. Germline V gene lookup returns CDR1 LNHDA and CDR2 SQIVND (reference sequence). V lost 5 bases, J lost 0 bases, and 11 bases lay in between.

This clonotype showed up just once. The V and J genes are TRBV7-9 and TRBJ2-7, with 9 bases lining up with TRBD1. CDR1 SEHNR and CDR2 FQNEAQ come from the germline V gene (reference sequence). The trim removed 8 bases at V and 2 bases at J, leaving 7 bases unmatched. The CDR3 is made up of 14 amino acids. CDR3 region: CASGGQGTPYEQYF. CDR3 coding DNA: TGTGCCAGCGGAGGACAGGGGACTCCCTACGAGCAGTACTTC.

This clonotype was seen a handful of times. The chain uses TRBV9 and TRBJ2-7; possibly TRBD2 for D (6 bases). From germline, CDR1 is SGDLS and CDR2 YYNGEE. CDR3 length equals 14 residues. Deletions cut 4 bases from V and 5 bases from J, with 16 bases between. CDR3 amino acids: CASSPGTARHEQYF. CDR3 bases: TGTGCCAGCAGCCCGGGGACTGCACGGCACGAGCAGTACTTC.

This rearrangement joins TRBV7-2 to TRBJ1-6; no reliable D call. Between the trimmed V and J ends, which lost 1 base and 10 bases, there was a span of 8 bases. The CDR3 is made up of 13 amino acids. CDR1 and CDR2 from the germline V gene are SGHTA and FQGNSA. CDR3 region: CASSLGYQSPLHF. The CDR3 DNA sequence: TGTGCCAGCAGCTTAGGATACCAGTCACCCCTCCACTTT.

This chain joins TRBV20-1 and TRBJ2-1; 12 bases are a match to TRBD2. After removal of 3 bases from V and 8 bases from J, the junction contained 8 bases not matched to a gene. The CDR3 is 15 amino acids. Germline V gene data show CDR1 as DFQATT and CDR2 as SNEGSKA (reference sequence). CDR3: CSASYLAGGRDEQFF. CDR3 sequence (DNA): TGCAGTGCTAGTTACCTAGCGGGAGGGCGTGATGAGCAGTTCTTC.

This clonotype was observed at least ten times. V is TRBV11-1 and J is TRBJ2-5; 9 nucleotides agree with TRBD2. This CDR3 spans 16 amino acids. J lost 1 base, V lost 0 bases, and 3 bases had no gene match. CDR1 and CDR2 from the germline V gene are SGHAT and FQDESV (reference sequence). CDR3: CASSLAPTSGQETQYF. The CDR3 DNA sequence: TGTGCCAGCAGCTTAGCACCGACTAGCGGCCAAGAGACCCAGTACTTC.

V usage is TRBV7-9 and J usage is TRBJ2-6, with D uncertain. CDR1 is SEHNR, CDR2 FQNEAQ, per germline (reference sequence). The CDR3 length is 13 residues. V lost 7 bases to trimming and J lost 2 bases, with 6 bases between them. The DNA for the CDR3 is TGTGCCAGCAAGATAGCTGGGGCCAACGTCCTGACTTTC. It encodes CASKIAGANVLTF.

A note on this clonotype: A much larger clone differs from this one at a single base, so this may be a read error. The rearrangement links TRBV18 to TRBJ2-2; perhaps TRBD2 as D (5 bases). The V end was cut by 2 bases, the J end by 3 bases, with 10 bases between. The CDR3 is made up of 15 amino acids. Germline V gives CDR1 KGHSH, CDR2 LQKENI. Here the CDR3 reads CASSPDGADTGELFF. The CDR3 nucleotides read TGTGCCAGCTCACCAGATGGAGCGGACACCGGGGAGCTGTTTTTT.

The V gene is TRBV2, the J gene TRBJ1-1; D is uncertain. In germline, CDR1 is SNHLY, CDR2 FYNNEI. CDR3 length: 11 residues. The V and J ends lost 9 bases and 5 bases respectively, with 10 bases between them. The CDR3 spells CASGGRTEAFF. For the CDR3, the DNA is TGTGCCAGTGGTGGAAGGACTGAAGCTTTCTTT. The full variable domain, rest sourced from reference TRBV2 and TRBJ1-1, is EPEVTQTPSHQVTQMGQEVILRCVPISNHLYFYWYRQILGQKVEFLVSFYNNEISEKSEIFDDQFSVERPDGSNFTLKIRSTKLEDSAMYFCASGGRTEAFFGQGTRLTVV.

This rearrangement joins TRBV11-1 to TRBJ2-3; 12 bases are shared with TRBD2. Germline V gives CDR1 SGHAT, CDR2 FQDESV (reference sequence). Trimming removed 3 bases from V and 6 bases from J; junction bases left unmatched: 1. The CDR3 totals 14 residues. CDR3 sequence (DNA): TGTGCCAGCAGCTTCGGGACTAGCGGGGATACGCAGTATTTT. Residues: CASSFGTSGDTQYF.

This chain links TRBV20-1 with TRBJ1-3, with D uncertain. Trimming left V 1 base short and J 4 bases short, with 8 bases between. Germline CDR1 DFQATT, CDR2 SNEGSKA (reference sequence). The CDR3 contains 13 residues. The DNA of the CDR3 is TGCAGTGCTAGAGTGGAAGGGGGAAACACCATATATTTT. Translating it yields CSARVEGGNTIYF.

This clonotype was recorded many times. V usage is TRBV2 and J usage is TRBJ2-3; 14 bases map to TRBD2. The CDR3 covers 19 residues. Germline lookup yields CDR1 SNHLY and CDR2 FYNNEI. Trimming cost V 2 bases and J 1 base; bases outside gene matches: 8. The CDR3 reads CASSERGTSGSFGTDTQYF. The CDR3 bases are TGTGCCAGCAGTGAACGGGGGACTAGCGGGAGCTTTGGCACAGATACGCAGTATTTT.

Many counts were recorded for this clonotype. The rearrangement links TRBV5-5 to TRBJ1-1; a possible D gene is TRBD1 (5 bases). The V gene lost 1 base and the J gene lost 4 bases, with 20 bases spanning the gap. The CDR3 is made up of 17 amino acids. The V gene's germline CDR1 is SGHKS and CDR2 YYEKEE (reference sequence). The CDR3 nucleotides are TGTGCCAGCAGCTTGAGGTGGGGGGACGAAGGAGGCACTGAAGCTTTCTTT. It translates to CASSLRWGDEGGTEAFF.

This chain connects TRBV20-1 to TRBJ2-7; 13 nucleotides match TRBD2. V lost 2 bases to trimming and J lost 2 bases; unmatched junction nucleotides: 9. CDR3 length equals 17 residues. Germline V lookup: CDR1 DFQATT, CDR2 SNEGSKA (reference sequence). The CDR3 region is CSARRAGLAGDTYEQYF. CDR3 in DNA: TGCAGTGCTAGACGCGCAGGACTAGCGGGGGACACCTACGAGCAGTACTTC.

This clonotype has only a few counts. The genes are TRBV20-1 and TRBJ2-5, with D perhaps matching TRBD2 (7 bases). The CDR3 has 13 residues. Trimming left V 2 bases short and J 4 bases short, with 11 bases between. Germline CDR1 reads DFQATT; CDR2 reads SNEGSKA (reference sequence). CDR3 region: CSARRRGGETQYF. The CDR3 bases are TGCAGTGCTAGACGAAGGGGGGGAGAGACCCAGTACTTC.

The rearrangement links TRBV20-1 to TRBJ2-7; D is perhaps TRBD1 (5 bases). The CDR3 is 18 residues long. Germline CDR1 reads DFQATT; CDR2 reads SNEGSKA (reference sequence). V lost 3 bases, J lost 3 bases, and 27 bases lay in between. The CDR3 region is CSASRPRPGRTIHYEQYF. In DNA form, the CDR3 reads TGCAGTGCTAGCCGACCCCGCCCTGGGCGGACAATCCACTACGAGCAGTACTTC.

V and J are TRBV7-2 and TRBJ2-7; tentatively, D is TRBD1 or TRBD2 (5 bases each). Germline assignment: CDR1 SGHTA and CDR2 FQGNSA. Trimming removed 3 bases at V and 2 bases at J, with 11 bases between. The CDR3 extends over 14 amino acids. In nucleotides, the CDR3 is TGTGCCAGCAGCTTTTCAGGGACGACCTACGAGCAGTACTTC. As protein: CASSFSGTTYEQYF.

On this clonotype itself: Mismatch with germline at one junction end may stem from a read error. This chain uses TRBV24-1 with TRBJ2-7; D perhaps matches TRBD2 (5 bases). The CDR3 spans 12 residues. Germline-derived CDR1 and CDR2 are KGHDR and SFDVKD. CDR3 in amino acids: CATSDTTGELYF. The CDR3 nucleotides are TGTGCCACCAGTGACACCACCGGGGAGCTGTACTTC.

Concerning this clonotype itself: This could be a read error, since a much larger clone is one nucleotide away. The chain is built from TRBV20-1 and TRBJ2-2, with 8 bases aligning to TRBD2. V shed 3 bases and J 1 base; nucleotides not matched to a gene: 1. In germline, CDR1 is DFQATT, CDR2 SNEGSKA (reference sequence). The CDR3 totals 14 residues. The CDR3 spells CSARSGGNTGELFF. Here the CDR3 DNA reads TGCAGTGCTAGGAGCGGGGGGAACACCGGGGAGCTGTTTTTT.

About this clonotype: One end of the junction varies from germline; a read error may be responsible. The rearrangement joins TRBV24-1 to TRBJ2-7; D is possibly TRBD2 (5 bases). Germline values: CDR1 KGHDR, CDR2 SFDVKD. The CDR3 covers 13 residues. The CDR3 DNA sequence: TGTGCCAGCAGTCTGAACCCTACCGGGGAGCTGTACTTC. The encoded protein is CASSLNPTGELYF.

This clonotype was recorded only once. The junction departs from germline at one end; a sequencing error may be responsible. This chain links TRBV24-1 with TRBJ1-4; a possible D gene is TRBD1 (6 bases). This CDR3 is 15 amino acids long. Germline-derived CDR1 and CDR2 are KGHDR and SFDVKD. Written as DNA, the CDR3 is TGTGCCGCCAGTGAGGGGGGACAAGGGAATGAAAAACTGTTTTTT. Translating gives CAASEGGQGNEKLFF.

This clonotype was counted ten times or more. CDR3 sequence reads: CASSTGQPYQPQHF. Here the CDR3 DNA reads TGTGCCAGTAGTACGGGGCAGCCATATCAGCCCCAGCATTTT. The chain couples TRBV19 to TRBJ1-5; D is possibly TRBD1 (5 bases). V was shortened by 4 bases and J by 5 bases, with 12 bases between the two germline ends. The CDR3 has 14 residues. CDR1 is LNHDA, CDR2 SQIVND, per germline (reference sequence).

The CDR3 sequence: CASSSRRLADDTDTQYF. CDR3 coding DNA: TGTGCCAGCAGTTCTCGCCGCCTAGCGGATGACACAGATACGCAGTATTTT. The chain uses TRBV12-3 or TRBV12-4 and TRBJ2-3, with 7 bases fitting TRBD2. With 4 bases clipped from V and 2 bases from J, the junction kept 12 bases outside the gene matches. This CDR3 spans 17 amino acids.

V is TRBV19 and J is TRBJ1-2, with unresolved D. The length of the CDR3 is 15 residues. Looked up from germline, CDR1 is LNHDA and CDR2 is SQIVND (reference sequence). Trimming stripped 5 bases from V and 6 bases from J, with 19 bases between. The CDR3 region has the DNA TGTGCCAGTAGTGAACCACCCGGGGTGGAAGATGGCTACACCTTC. It codes for CASSEPPGVEDGYTF.

The chain joins TRBV2 to TRBJ2-5, with D tentatively TRBD2 (5 bases). The CDR3 has 15 amino acids. The germline gives CDR1 SNHLY, CDR2 FYNNEI. V dropped 7 bases and J dropped 0 bases, with 15 bases sitting between them. CDR3 region: CASTYYGGYQETQYF. The CDR3 coding sequence is TGTGCCAGCACCTACTATGGCGGGTACCAAGAGACCCAGTACTTC.

The chain links TRBV29-1 to TRBJ2-7; TRBD1 or TRBD2 may be the D gene (6 bases each). This CDR3 is built from 13 residues. CDR1 and CDR2 from the germline V gene are SQVTM and ANQGSEA. V was cut by 7 bases and J by 3 bases, with 16 bases left in between. This chain's CDR3 is CSGRGAANYEQYF. The CDR3 DNA is TGCAGCGGAAGGGGGGCAGCTAACTACGAGCAGTACTTC.

As to this clonotype: A read error may account for a junction end that differs from germline. The J gene is TRBJ1-2, the V gene TRBV29-1, with 8 positions matching TRBD1. The V gene's germline CDR1 is SQVTM and CDR2 ANQGSEA. This CDR3 comprises 13 residues. CDR3 loop: CSVAPDRGYGYAF. The CDR3 DNA follows: TGCAGCGTCGCGCCCGACAGGGGCTATGGCTACGCCTTC.

This clonotype was counted between two and nine times. The V call is TRBV6-1, the J call TRBJ1-4; perhaps TRBD1 as D (5 bases). Germline V lookup: CDR1 MNHNS, CDR2 SASEGT. V lost 3 bases and J lost 5, with 16 bases in between. The CDR3 consists of 16 residues. CDR3 region: CASSDQPGRGNEKLFF. CDR3 DNA: TGTGCCAGCAGTGACCAACCGGGACGGGGAAATGAAAAACTGTTTTTT.

This chain links TRBV4-2 with TRBJ2-5; D might be TRBD2 (6 bases). The CDR3 is 18 residues long. Germline V gene sequence: CDR1 LGHNA, CDR2 YNFKEQ. V lost 6 bases, J lost 1 base, and 24 bases lay in between. As DNA, the CDR3 is TGTGCCAGCAGTTTAAGTAATGGATATCGGGGACTCCAAGAGACCCAGTACTTC. Protein sequence: CASSLSNGYRGLQETQYF.